The sequence of this TCR beta chain was determined in a study of CD8+ T cells in alopecia areata. Germline loops: CDR1 SQVTM, CDR2 ANQGSEA. The V end was cut by 7 bases, the J end by 5 bases, with 14 bases between. The CDR3 length is 13 residues. Sequencing templates came from extracted RNA that was reverse transcribed into cDNA. Generated by immunoSEQ multiplex PCR, the TCRdb table keeps only in-frame clones and is missing some. The data show 140,000 to 150,000 clones, roughly three fifths seen once. This clonotype was obtained from a human donor with alopecia areata. The specimen comprised CD4+ T cells sorted from blood, sampled at week 0. The V call is TRBV29-1, the J call TRBJ1-4; D uncertain. CDR3 amino acids: CSAGGRLNEKLFF. The CDR3 DNA is TGCAGCGCCGGAGGCAGGCTAAATGAAAAACTGTTTTTT. The full variable domain, its missing parts supplied by reference TRBV29-1 and TRBJ1-4, is SAVISQKPSRDICQRGTSLTIQCQVDSQVTMMFWYRQQPGQSLTLIATANQGSEATYESGFVIDKFPISRPNLTFSTLTVSNMSPEDSSIYLCSAGGRLNEKLFFGSGTQLSVL.